This T cell receptor (beta chain) came from a study of cytomegalovirus exposure and HLA in healthy donors (dated by TCRdb to the late 2010s). Notes on the research overall: An earlier analysis of roughly 570 of the donors reported about 260 Gb of sequence data and 117 million unique TCR beta sequences obtained from about 170 million T cells. About 280 gigabases of sequencing data and around 87 million unique TCR sequences were included in an early release covering 550 to 800 HLA-typed donors. Among the roughly 410 genotyped donors, 81% belonged to the genetic ancestry cluster associated with self-reported Caucasian donors. The study was designed to test whether signatures of past pathogen exposure could be identified by cataloging public T cell receptors. Using immunosequencing, the study profiled T cell repertoires from about 620 subjects and related those repertoires to cytomegalovirus serostatus. Besides the first cohort of 666 subjects, a separate validation cohort made up of 120 different subjects was used. To predict cytomegalovirus infection status, the study brought together high-throughput TCR immunosequencing, statistical association of individual TCRs with disease status, and machine learning. To study patterns of TCR occurrence, a later analysis re-analyzed previously published TCR beta repertoires from several hundred donors and added high-resolution HLA genotyping. The later analysis used no new phenotypic data to find candidate immune exposures, relying instead on TCR beta sequences and their occurrence across donors. An earlier analysis of 587 of the donors applied high-throughput TCR beta sequencing to assess whether each TCR beta V gene segment acted as functional or pseudogenic. Donor age, sex, ethnicity and CMV serostatus were collected together with the repertoire data. A later genetic analysis used genome-wide SNP genotypes for about 60% of the roughly 670 donors, treating that subset as a discovery cohort. Every discovery cohort repertoire had been produced on one sequencing platform. HLA typing covered class I and class II loci at four-digit resolution. Typing coverage varied by locus: roughly 629-630 donors for A, B, C, DRB1 and DQB1; 522 for DQA1; around 610 for DPA1; roughly 450 for DPB1. Several DR-DQ haplotypes were treated as single units for association and clustering because of strong linkage in the cohort. Across around 400 genotyped donors of the cohort, an average of roughly 250,000 unique TCR beta nucleotide sequences per donor were sequenced, and around 20% of those sequences were non-productive. Results and caveats for the whole study, not just this receptor: The authors suggested that the approach could potentially be extended to other disease states and immunological phenotypes. An earlier analysis of around 540 of the donors showed that most TCR beta V segments appeared in productive rearrangements either about 87% or about 30% of the time, which broadly matched IMGT annotations. Strong co-occurrence of HLA alleles, especially DR and DQ, made assigning TCR associations to individual alleles difficult. Because the 87-base-pair reads could not distinguish some IMGT-functional V segments, including TRBV6-2 and TRBV6-3, those segments were excluded. Linkage disequilibrium might explain the correlated functional status among segregating V segments, but an unknown experimental factor could not be ruled out. A cluster of highly shared sequence variants was judged likely to be a technical artifact of the sequencing pipeline. A later analysis found that TCR association rates varied across HLA loci, with DRB1 alleles showing the most associated TCRs and HLA-C alleles the fewest. The study listed 150 to 200 TCR beta chains as associated with cytomegalovirus. The only immune exposure information available for the cohort was CMV serostatus. Cytomegalovirus status was reported to be diagnosed by the classifier with high specificity and sensitivity in both the original and validation cohorts. A few of the identified cytomegalovirus-associated TCR beta chains were confirmed in vitro to be specific for cytomegalovirus antigens. At a false discovery rate of 0.05, a later analysis linked 16,951 TCR beta sequences to specific HLA alleles. In a later analysis, several top co-occurrence clusters were reported to appear linked to parvovirus B19, influenza, CMV and Epstein-Barr virus. In this cohort, only TCR beta chains were sequenced, and detectable features were limited by the absence of alpha or paired-chain data. A later genetic analysis reported fewer N-insertions in productive TCRs among donors in an Asian-associated ancestry cluster than the 666-donor mean. In a later genetic analysis, a missense DCLRE1C variant was associated with V-gene and J-gene trimming of TCR beta chains, and the association was replicated in an independent cohort. Sequencing depth was assumed to be roughly uniform across donors in the presence/absence analyses, though that assumption may not hold. Because HLA typing was unavailable for some donors at each locus, only the typed subset was used in association tests. A later analysis found that HLA-associated TCR beta chains were more clonally expanded and had lower generation probabilities than equally common non-associated chains. Across donors, most TCR sequences were observed very rarely, whereas some public TCRs were present in many individuals. In a later analysis, most CMV-associated TCR beta chains were found to appear HLA-restricted, with HLA associations seemingly driven largely by CMV exposure. A further reported finding was that TCR beta sequences accurately predicted the HLA-A and HLA-B alleles for most subjects in the first cohort. Because counts were too low, about 15 rarely observed V segments, including chromosome 9 orphons, were left out of the earlier analysis of approximately 580 of the donors.

Between the V and J ends, shortened by 0 bases and 0 bases respectively, the junction contains 18 bases. The CDR3 measures 18 amino acids from cysteine to phenylalanine. Only CDR3 DNA remains: 54 bases, in frame from the first base. As encoded in the germline V gene (reference sequence), CDR1 is GTSNPN while CDR2 is SVGIG. The cohort comprised 710 or so healthy bone marrow donors. All cohort members were sampled while nominally healthy, although unrecorded immune exposures were likely present. The donor was CMV seropositive and was included in the group of some 290 seropositive cohort members. Every donor gave a peripheral blood sample, and the peripheral blood mononuclear cells from that sample were used for TCR beta sequencing. Genomic DNA extraction from the blood cell samples was performed with the Qiagen DNeasy Blood Extraction Kit. This clone showed up just a few times. Its antigen target is currently unknown. No per-base quality is available; no much larger clone lies one base away.

Library preparation was by the immunoSEQ multiplex PCR assay. The multiplex PCR relied on a mix of 60 forward primers for TCR Vbeta segments and 13 reverse primers for TCR Jbeta segments. Amplification of the CDR3 region of rearranged TCR beta genes was performed with a multiplex PCR assay on genomic DNA. The Illumina HiSeq System was used to sequence the amplified TCR beta libraries as 87-base-pair reads. The source study handled its data this way. Across the roughly 640 repertoires, a later analysis counted tens of millions of unique TCR beta chains, approximately 12 million of which were shared by at least two donors. Raw reads were error-corrected and collapsed into unique sequences with a nearest-neighbor algorithm that merged closely related sequences to remove PCR and sequencing errors. To assign V, D and J gene segments, CDR3 sequences were aligned to IMGT reference sequences. For a sequence to be retained, a match of at least six nucleotides to both a V gene segment and a J gene segment was required. A rearrangement counted as productive if the CDR3 had no stop codons and remained in frame with V and J, and every other rearrangement counted as non-productive. Following IMGT convention, CDR3 was defined as the stretch from the second conserved V-encoded cysteine up to the conserved J-encoded phenylalanine. Sequences without an unambiguous match to a single V gene segment were excluded from the earlier analysis of approximately 560 of the donors. In an earlier analysis of 587 of the donors, V segments were called functional above 56.7% productive rearrangements and were called segregating when the between-donor standard deviation exceeded 5%. A statistical classification framework was developed to diagnose cytomegalovirus status using the catalog of TCR beta chain sequences. In a later analysis, TCR nucleotide sequences were compared against IMGT/GENE-DB human TR gene sequences so that V and J genes could be assigned. In a later analysis, CDR3 sequences and most-parsimonious VDJ recombination scenarios were assigned using the TCRdist pipeline. In a later analysis, each TCR beta chain was defined by its CDR3 amino acid sequence together with its V-gene family, and reads lacking a unique V-gene family were excluded. A later analysis removed 592 highly shared, low-generation-probability nucleotide sequences to deal with suspected cross-contamination and a sequencing artifact. A later analysis calculated a clonal expansion index for each public chain from normalized within-repertoire ranks of inferred template counts. In a later analysis, generation probabilities were computed using a VDJ recombination model fitted to out-of-frame rearrangements, and the results were checked against IGoR. In a later analysis, TCR-TCR, TCR-HLA and TCR-CMV co-occurrence was scored with hypergeometric tests, and a repertoire-size bias correction was applied to TCR pairs. A later analysis estimated false discovery rates by permuting HLA or CMV assignments 20 times. In a later analysis, co-occurring TCRs were grouped using DBSCAN, and TCRdist sequence similarity was added for clustering within HLA-allele-positive subsets. For co-occurrence clustering, repertoires with fewer than 30,000 or more than 120,000 public chains were excluded, along with four to six repertoires with anomalous nucleotide sharing. What TCRdb holds here is the immuneACCESS table cut down to in-frame rearrangements. Part of the clones is not present; checked against another copy, under half of the missing clones reflect an unresolved V gene, and the others are unexplained. Clone size and V and J calls were adopted from that table, with D and trimming inferred from the DNA. A total of around 110,000 clones appear in this sample, 70% to 80% of them only once. The ten top clones hold 2.5% to 3% of the sample.

The rearranged chain carries TRBV30 and TRBJ1-5; TRBD1 is a possible D gene, resting on 5 matching bases. The sequence derives from a young woman in good health and CMV-seropositive. Material for sequencing was PBMCs. The nucleotide sequence is given as TGTGCCTGGAGTGTATCTAGGACAAAATATTATAGCAATCAGCCCCAGCATTTT. Its protein reads: CAWSVSRTKYYSNQPQHF. Full variable domain (CDR3 extended with the reference TRBV30 and TRBJ1-5 proteins): SQTIHQWPATLVQPVGSPLSLECTVEGTSNPNLYWYRQAAGRGLQLLFYSVGIGQISSEVPQNLSASRPQDRQFILSSKKLLLSDSGFYLCAWSVSRTKYYSNQPQHFGDGTRLSIL.